One sample yielded the 21 T cell receptor beta chains listed below, sequenced in a study of cytomegalovirus exposure and HLA in healthy donors. The PCR used 60 Vbeta and 13 Jbeta primers. Repertoires were generated with immunoSEQ multiplex PCR, while TCRdb's copy carries only in-frame clones and drops some. Seen here are about 120,000 clones, roughly 78% observed once, and the top ten hold less than 4.5%. Sequenced sample: PBMCs. The receptors come from a man younger than 45 in good health and CMV-seronegative.

The chain is built from TRBV7-9 and TRBJ1-2, with 11 bases fitting TRBD1. V shed 2 bases and J 4 bases; nucleotides not matched to a gene: 9. Germline values: CDR1 SEHNR, CDR2 FQNEAQ (reference sequence). This CDR3 contains 17 residues. In DNA, the CDR3 is TGTGCCAGCAGCTTACTCCGGACAGGGGGCTTGATCTATGGCTACACCTTC. Residues: CASSLLRTGGLIYGYTF.

The J gene is TRBJ2-2, the V gene TRBV10-3; TRBD2 aligns across 8 bases. With V trimmed by 4 bases and J by 3 bases, 7 bases remained unmatched. The CDR3 consists of 16 residues. In germline, CDR1 is ENHRY, CDR2 SYGVKD. As DNA, the CDR3 is TGTGCCATCAGTGGATCAAGCGGGGGACACACCGGGGAGCTGTTTTTT. Protein product: CAISGSSGGHTGELFF.

The table lists this clone with a few counts. This chain connects TRBV7-2 to TRBJ2-3; 8 nucleotides line up with TRBD2. Germline V gene data show CDR1 as SGHTA and CDR2 as FQGNSA. The CDR3 covers 16 residues. Trimming cost V 1 base and J 4 bases; bases outside gene matches: 7. The CDR3 coding sequence is TGTGCCAGCAGCTTAGTCGCCAGCGGGGGAGCAGATACGCAGTATTTT. The encoded protein is CASSLVASGGADTQYF.

The gene calls are TRBV5-1 and TRBJ2-2; 7 nucleotides align to TRBD1. The CDR3 loop spans 16 amino acids. V was clipped by 6 bases and J by 4 bases; unmatched bases: 12. Germline V CDR1 and CDR2: SGHRS, YFSETQ. The CDR3 sequence is CASTLKQGSGTGELFF. The CDR3 DNA sequence: TGCGCCAGCACCCTCAAACAGGGGTCGGGCACCGGGGAGCTGTTTTTT.

This clone was counted between two and nine times. The CDR3 bases are TGTGCCAGCGTCCGGGAAGAAAAACTGTTTTTT. Its protein product is CASVREEKLFF. The chain is built from TRBV5-8 and TRBJ1-4; D gene unclear. The CDR3 extends over 11 amino acids. From germline, CDR1 is SGHTS and CDR2 YDEGEE. Trimming removed 7 bases from V and 8 bases from J, with 9 bases in between.

V and J are TRBV6-5 and TRBJ2-7; D is unclear. V was cut by 2 bases and J by 5 bases, with 10 bases left in between. Germline CDR1 reads MNHEY; CDR2 reads SVGAGI. The CDR3 is made up of 13 amino acids. CDR3 protein: CASSYGEVHEQYF. CDR3 in DNA: TGTGCCAGCAGTTACGGAGAGGTCCACGAGCAGTACTTC.

This clone was seen just once. The chain links TRBV5-1 to TRBJ1-1; 8 bases are shared with TRBD1. The CDR3 covers 14 residues. Germline lookup yields CDR1 SGHRS and CDR2 YFSETQ. V shed 2 bases and J 1 base; nucleotides not matched to a gene: 1. The CDR3 DNA reads TGCGCCAGCAGCTTCGACAGGGGGAACACTGAAGCTTTCTTT. It specifies CASSFDRGNTEAFF.

The chain employs TRBV9 and TRBJ1-3; D remains unclear. CDR3 length: 14 residues. V gave up 3 bases and J gave up 4 bases, with 11 bases separating them. Germline V CDR1 and CDR2: SGDLS, YYNGEE. This CDR3 reads CASSARGTGNTIYF. CDR3 nucleotides: TGTGCCAGCAGCGCCCGAGGTACAGGAAACACCATATATTTT.

This clone was seen a single time. The genes are TRBV18 and TRBJ2-7; D possibly corresponds to TRBD1 (7 bases). Trimming left V 5 bases short and J 1 base short, with 12 bases between. This CDR3 has 14 amino acids. Germline CDR1 KGHSH, CDR2 LQKENI. DNA for the CDR3: TGTGCCAGCTCAGCGGGACAGATTTCCTACGAGCAGTACTTC. It translates to CASSAGQISYEQYF.

This sequence joins TRBV28 and TRBJ2-7; 13 bases are shared with TRBD2. The ends lost 1 base at V and 7 bases at J; junction bases unmatched: 10. Germline lookup yields CDR1 MDHEN and CDR2 SYDVKM. The CDR3 consists of 17 residues. In DNA, the CDR3 is TGTGCCAGCAGTTTATTTGGACTAGCGGGGGCCCCAGGGGAGCAGTACTTC. Translated, it gives CASSLFGLAGAPGEQYF.

This chain links TRBV5-1 with TRBJ1-1, with a tentative D call TRBD1 (6 bases). Germline V gene lookup returns CDR1 SGHRS and CDR2 YFSETQ. Trimming stripped 0 bases from V and 4 bases from J, with 10 bases between. The CDR3 has 14 amino acids. In nucleotides, the CDR3 is TGCGCCAGCAGCTTGGAGGACAGTGGCACTGAAGCTTTCTTT. Protein product: CASSLEDSGTEAFF.

The chain combines TRBV5-5 with TRBJ2-7, with D maybe TRBD2 (6 bases). V lost 2 bases, J lost 2 bases, and 14 bases lay in between. The germline V gene encodes CDR1 SGHKS and CDR2 YYEKEE (reference sequence). This CDR3 spans 15 amino acids. This CDR3 reads CASSLTGGTTYEQYF. The CDR3 DNA reads as TGTGCCAGCAGCTTAACTGGGGGGACCACCTACGAGCAGTACTTC.

The sample holds a few counts of this clone. CDR3 in amino acids: CASSTGLAATDTQYF. CDR3 nucleotides: TGTGCCAGTAGTACGGGGCTAGCGGCGACAGATACGCAGTATTTT. The rearrangement uses TRBV19 and TRBJ2-3, with 7 positions matching TRBD2. CDR3 size: 15 residues. The germline V gene encodes CDR1 LNHDA and CDR2 SQIVND (reference sequence). V shed 4 bases and J 3 bases; nucleotides not matched to a gene: 7.

This sequence joins TRBV27 and TRBJ1-2; D is unresolved. CDR1 and CDR2 from the germline V gene are MNHEY and SMNVEV (reference sequence). Trimming left V 6 bases short and J 4 bases short, with 12 bases between. This CDR3 comprises 13 residues. CDR3 DNA: TGTGCCAGCAGCCCGCGGAGCACCTATGGCTACACCTTC. Its protein product is CASSPRSTYGYTF.

V and J are TRBV5-5 and TRBJ1-1, with D possibly matching TRBD1 (6 bases). V gave up 0 bases and J gave up 8 bases, with 14 bases separating them. Germline CDR1 and CDR2: SGHKS and YYEKEE (reference sequence). This CDR3 has 14 residues. DNA for the CDR3: TGTGCCAGCAGCTTGGGACAGGCCGCCCTGGAAGCTTTCTTT. As protein: CASSLGQAALEAFF. The full variable domain, in which reference TRBV5-5 and TRBJ1-1 provide the parts outside the CDR3, is DAGVTQSPTHLIKTRGQQVTLRCSPISGHKSVSWYQQVLGQGPQFIFQYYEKEERGRGNFPDRFSARQFPNYSSELNVNALLLGDSALYLCASSLGQAALEAFFGQGTRLTVV.

The genes are TRBV6-5 and TRBJ2-3; no clear D gene. The ends were cut back, 6 bases at V and 0 bases at J, with 4 bases in the middle. Germline CDR1 MNHEY, CDR2 SVGAGI. The CDR3 contains 12 residues. The CDR3 loop is CASSSSTDTQYF. CDR3 DNA: TGTGCCAGCAGCTCTAGCACAGATACGCAGTATTTT.

The chain combines TRBV27 with TRBJ1-5, with unresolved D. The length of the CDR3 is 14 residues. V dropped 3 bases and J dropped 3 bases, with 9 bases sitting between them. Per the germline V gene, CDR1 is MNHEY and CDR2 is SMNVEV (reference sequence). The CDR3, as DNA: TGTGCCAGCAGTTTCAACGGGTACAATCAGCCCCAGCATTTT. Translating it yields CASSFNGYNQPQHF.

V is TRBV6-5 and J is TRBJ1-1; 7 bases match TRBD1. CDR1 is MNHEY, CDR2 SVGAGI, per germline. The length of the CDR3 is 15 residues. V dropped 0 bases and J dropped 6; count of bases not matched to a gene: 7. DNA of the CDR3: TGTGCCAGCAGTTACTCCCCAGGGGGAACGGCTGAAGCTTTCTTT. It yields the protein CASSYSPGGTAEAFF.

The gene calls are TRBV2 and TRBJ2-3; D call uncertain. CDR1 SNHLY and CDR2 FYNNEI come from the germline V gene. The V end lost 4 bases, the J end lost 0 bases, and 11 bases lay between the germline ends. The CDR3 covers 15 residues. CDR3 DNA sequence: TGTGCCAGCAGTGTGAGACAACCTAGCACAGATACGCAGTATTTT. Translation: CASSVRQPSTDTQYF. The variable domain in full, with the rest retrieved from reference TRBV2 and TRBJ2-3, is EPEVTQTPSHQVTQMGQEVILRCVPISNHLYFYWYRQILGQKVEFLVSFYNNEISEKSEIFDDQFSVERPDGSNFTLKIRSTKLEDSAMYFCASSVRQPSTDTQYFGPGTRLTVL.

This clone has a handful of counts. The chain employs TRBV7-9 and TRBJ2-2; 9 bases fit TRBD2. CDR3 length equals 15 residues. Trimming at V came to 3 bases and at J to 5 bases, leaving 4 bases not matched to a gene. CDR1 is SEHNR and CDR2 is FQNEAQ in the germline V gene (reference sequence). The CDR3 DNA is TGTGCCAGCAGCTTGACTAGCGGTTTTACCGGGGAGCTGTTTTTT. Protein: CASSLTSGFTGELFF.

The gene calls are TRBV23-1 and TRBJ2-1, with a tentative D call TRBD1 (6 bases). TRBV23-1 is recorded as an ORF, its role being uncertain. With 10 bases removed from V and 6 bases from J, the gap between germline ends came to 16 bases. The CDR3 consists of 13 residues. Here the CDR3 reads CANAPGHCNEQFF. CDR3 nucleotides: TGCGCCAACGCGCCGGGACACTGCAATGAGCAGTTCTTC.